The clone carrying this T cell receptor beta chain was detected many times. What it binds is not known. This sample was included in a study of T cells in Graves' hyperthyroidism and ophthalmopathy. Findings and caveats of the study: Ophthalmopathy and stable hyperthyroidism were told apart by a 13 V-J model. In blood, most of the thyroid clonotypes expanded above 0.001 were also present.

Absent ophthalmopathy progression within 18 months defined stable Graves' hyperthyroidism. Exclusion criteria comprised uncontrolled infection, other autoimmune disease, pregnancy or lactation. Per germline, CDR1 MNHEY and CDR2 SMNVEV (reference sequence). The CDR3 contains 15 residues. Between the trimmed V and J ends, which lost 6 bases and 0 bases, there was a span of 14 bases. RNA transcripts yielded amplified TCR beta CDR3 regions. TCR CDR3 regions were first amplified by RT-PCR with HTBI primers. TCRdb reprocessed the multiplex PCR reads with MiXCR, giving one entry per CDR3 protein. In the table there are around 190,000 distinct CDR3 sequences, around a sixth of which are singletons.

The genes are TRBV27 and TRBJ1-1; unclear D gene. This clonotype was obtained from a woman aged 45-59 years with Graves' hyperthyroidism. The sample taken for sequencing was blood. In DNA form, the CDR3 reads TGTGCCAGCAGAGACCAGGAATCACTGAACACTGAAGCTTTCTTT. It encodes CASRDQESLNTEAFF.